A selection of T cell receptor beta chains follows, all from one sample in a study of control samples from healthy donors and cancer patients. Libraries were prepared by immunoSEQ multiplex PCR; TCRdb keeps only in-frame clonotypes and omits some of them. This table has around 140,000 clones, more than 90% appearing once. Source material: blood. These receptors all come from a man aged 25-45 years in good health. Both conserved end residues are part of each CDR3. Fields, in order: V gene, J gene, CDR3 protein.

v_gene: TRBV5-4; j_gene: TRBJ2-3; CDR3aa: CASSRDSYTDTQYF
v_gene: TRBV2; j_gene: TRBJ1-5; CDR3aa: CASSRRQGFNQPQHF
v_gene: TRBV10-3; j_gene: TRBJ2-1; CDR3aa: CATGATGTGAHNEQFF
v_gene: TRBV7-2; j_gene: TRBJ2-1; CDR3aa: CASSLAGAPYNEQFF
v_gene: TRBV9; j_gene: TRBJ1-3; CDR3aa: CASSVAQGLILTGNTIYF
v_gene: TRBV2; j_gene: TRBJ1-1; CDR3aa: CASRGSRDSRNTEAFF
v_gene: TRBV11-2; j_gene: TRBJ2-4; CDR3aa: CASSRELAKNIQYF
v_gene: TRBV28; j_gene: TRBJ1-3; CDR3aa: CASNPSGTGRNTIYF
v_gene: TRBV10-3; j_gene: TRBJ1-1; CDR3aa: CAISAIAGANTEAFF
v_gene: TRBV10-1; j_gene: TRBJ2-3; CDR3aa: CASSESTPDTDTQYF
v_gene: TRBV5-1; j_gene: TRBJ1-4; CDR3aa: CASSPGTVLNEKLFF
v_gene: TRBV10-3; j_gene: TRBJ2-3; CDR3aa: CVITSGRGGASDTQYF
v_gene: TRBV10-3; j_gene: TRBJ2-1; CDR3aa: CAISETGTSGGGNEQFF
v_gene: TRBV12-2; j_gene: TRBJ1-2; CDR3aa: CASRLTTGQGLNGYTF
v_gene: TRBV4-2; j_gene: TRBJ2-1; CDR3aa: CASSPGLAGGNNEQFF
v_gene: TRBV14; j_gene: TRBJ1-2; CDR3aa: CASSPRIRGGYGYTF
v_gene: TRBV6-5; j_gene: TRBJ1-2; CDR3aa: CASAPGDRPSYGYTF
v_gene: TRBV13; j_gene: TRBJ2-7; CDR3aa: CASSLRGPEGYEQYF
v_gene: TRBV30; j_gene: TRBJ2-1; CDR3aa: CAWNRGVSYNEQFF
v_gene: TRBV11-2; j_gene: TRBJ1-2; CDR3aa: CASSLGGGLDYGYTF
v_gene: TRBV19; j_gene: TRBJ2-4; CDR3aa: CASSTGQGAKYF
v_gene: TRBV4-2; j_gene: TRBJ1-5; CDR3aa: CASSQDPGQPQHF
v_gene: TRBV14; j_gene: TRBJ1-1; CDR3aa: CATTRVAEAFF
v_gene: TRBV28; j_gene: TRBJ1-2; CDR3aa: CASSLYPARSYGYTF
v_gene: TRBV4-2; j_gene: TRBJ2-3; CDR3aa: CASSQASGGVTDTQYF
v_gene: TRBV28; j_gene: TRBJ2-7; CDR3aa: CASSPRDSSSYEQYF
v_gene: TRBV27; j_gene: TRBJ1-6; CDR3aa: CASSLTGSNSPLHF
v_gene: TRBV15; j_gene: TRBJ2-7; CDR3aa: CATSTGTGASEQYF
v_gene: TRBV19; j_gene: TRBJ2-3; CDR3aa: CASSKTSGAKGDTQYF
v_gene: TRBV7-8; j_gene: TRBJ2-3; CDR3aa: CASSKAGTGIDTQYF
v_gene: TRBV25-1; j_gene: TRBJ1-5; CDR3aa: CASSGLGIQPQHF
v_gene: TRBV5-4; j_gene: TRBJ2-3; CDR3aa: CASSPGLARFTDTQYF
v_gene: TRBV18; j_gene: TRBJ2-2; CDR3aa: CASSLKNTGELFF
v_gene: TRBV5-1; j_gene: TRBJ1-5; CDR3aa: CASSAGGKDQPQHF
v_gene: TRBV15; j_gene: TRBJ1-3; CDR3aa: CATATRGYSGNTIYF
v_gene: TRBV6-5; j_gene: TRBJ2-7; CDR3aa: CASSSNYEQYF
v_gene: TRBV5-6; j_gene: TRBJ1-2; CDR3aa: CASSLEGKMDRANTF
v_gene: TRBV5-1; j_gene: TRBJ1-6; CDR3aa: CASSLEGQGGGDSPLHF
v_gene: TRBV7-9; j_gene: TRBJ2-7; CDR3aa: CASSSTAYEQYF
v_gene: TRBV6-5; j_gene: TRBJ2-1; CDR3aa: CASSYSTYDEQFF
v_gene: TRBV20-1; j_gene: TRBJ1-1; CDR3aa: CSARQGTEAFF
v_gene: TRBV7-3; j_gene: TRBJ2-2; CDR3aa: CASSLMWSGELFF
v_gene: TRBV6-2/TRBV6-3; j_gene: TRBJ2-7; CDR3aa: CASSQSASSYEQYF
v_gene: TRBV19; j_gene: TRBJ2-2; CDR3aa: CAAKSDSRGTGELFF
v_gene: TRBV4-1; j_gene: TRBJ1-2; CDR3aa: CASSQDLWLSGYGYTF
v_gene: TRBV5-4; j_gene: TRBJ2-7; CDR3aa: CASSLDGGAPYGQYF
v_gene: TRBV3-1/TRBV3-2; j_gene: TRBJ2-3; CDR3aa: CASSQDPVGTDTQYF
v_gene: TRBV7-9; j_gene: TRBJ1-1; CDR3aa: CASSFPGMNTEAFF
v_gene: TRBV28; j_gene: TRBJ1-2; CDR3aa: CASSDPLAGYTF
v_gene: TRBV5-1; j_gene: TRBJ2-1; CDR3aa: CASSRAGTGNNEQFF
v_gene: TRBV29-1; j_gene: TRBJ1-1; CDR3aa: CSVEGQDTEAFF
v_gene: TRBV11-2; j_gene: TRBJ2-7; CDR3aa: CASSLVAGATYEQYF
v_gene: TRBV6-1; j_gene: TRBJ2-3; CDR3aa: CASSVLGTGGLLWGQYF